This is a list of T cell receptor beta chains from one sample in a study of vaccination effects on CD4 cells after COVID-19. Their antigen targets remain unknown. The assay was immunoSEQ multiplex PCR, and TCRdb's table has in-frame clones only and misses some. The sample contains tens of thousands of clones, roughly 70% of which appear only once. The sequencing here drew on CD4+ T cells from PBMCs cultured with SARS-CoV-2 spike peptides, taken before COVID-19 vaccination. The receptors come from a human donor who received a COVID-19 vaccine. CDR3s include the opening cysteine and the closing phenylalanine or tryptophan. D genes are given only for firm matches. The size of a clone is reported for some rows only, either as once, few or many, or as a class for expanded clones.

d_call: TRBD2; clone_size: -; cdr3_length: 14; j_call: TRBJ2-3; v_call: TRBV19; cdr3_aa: CASLSGSATDTQYF; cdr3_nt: TGTGCCAGTCTCAGCGGGAGCGCCACAGATACGCAGTATTTT
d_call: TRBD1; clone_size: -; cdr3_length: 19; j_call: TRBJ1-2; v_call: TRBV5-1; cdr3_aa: CASSPTIRGPRLTNYGYTF; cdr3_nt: TGCGCCAGCAGCCCAACTATTAGGGGGCCCCGATTAACTAACTATGGCTACACCTTC
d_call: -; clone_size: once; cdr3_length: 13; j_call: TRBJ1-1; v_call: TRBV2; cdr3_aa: CASMGQTNTEAFF; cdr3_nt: TGTGCCAGCATGGGGCAGACGAACACTGAAGCTTTCTTT
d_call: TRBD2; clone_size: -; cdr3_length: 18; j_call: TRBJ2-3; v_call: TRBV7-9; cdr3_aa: CASSLGLAGTRGGDTQYF; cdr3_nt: TGTGCCAGCAGCCTGGGGCTAGCGGGCACCAGAGGTGGAGATACGCAGTATTTT
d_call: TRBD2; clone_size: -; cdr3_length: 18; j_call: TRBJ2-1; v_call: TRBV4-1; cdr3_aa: CASSQESPFGTSGISQFF; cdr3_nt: TGCGCCAGCAGCCAAGAATCTCCCTTCGGGACTAGCGGGATATCGCAGTTCTTC
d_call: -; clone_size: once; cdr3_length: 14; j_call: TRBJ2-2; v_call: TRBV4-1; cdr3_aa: CASSRPGGGGELFF; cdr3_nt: TGCGCCAGCAGCCGCCCCGGGGGAGGCGGGGAGCTGTTTTTT
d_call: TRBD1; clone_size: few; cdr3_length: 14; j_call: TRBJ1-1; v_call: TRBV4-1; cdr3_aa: CASSHGYDRAEAFF; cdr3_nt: TGCGCCAGCAGCCACGGCTACGACAGGGCTGAAGCTTTCTTT
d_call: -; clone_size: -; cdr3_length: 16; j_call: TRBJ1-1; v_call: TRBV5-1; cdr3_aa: CASSPGTGATNTEAFF; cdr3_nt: TGCGCCAGCAGCCCTGGGACGGGGGCCACGAACACTGAAGCTTTCTTT
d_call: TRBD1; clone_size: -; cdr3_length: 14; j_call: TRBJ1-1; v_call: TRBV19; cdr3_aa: CASRPGTANTEAFF; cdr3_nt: TGTGCCAGTAGGCCCGGGACAGCGAACACTGAAGCTTTCTTT
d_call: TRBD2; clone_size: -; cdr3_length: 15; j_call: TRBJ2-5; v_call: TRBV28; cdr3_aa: CASSSRLAGVETQYF; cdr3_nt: TGTGCCAGCAGTTCCCGACTAGCGGGAGTGGAGACCCAGTACTTC
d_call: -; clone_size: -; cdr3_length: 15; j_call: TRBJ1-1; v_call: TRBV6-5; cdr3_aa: CASSYSEWKAARSFF; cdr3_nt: TGTGCCAGCAGTTACTCTGAATGGAAGGCAGCCAGGTCATTCTTT
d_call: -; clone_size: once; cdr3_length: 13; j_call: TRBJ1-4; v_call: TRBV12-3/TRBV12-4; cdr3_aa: CATTRGGGEKLFF; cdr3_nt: TGTGCCACCACCCGGGGGGGAGGTGAAAAACTGTTTTTT
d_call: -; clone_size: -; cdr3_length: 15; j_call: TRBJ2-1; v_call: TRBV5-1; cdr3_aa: CASGRGLAPNNEQFF; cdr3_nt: TGCGCCAGCGGACGGGGCCTAGCACCTAACAATGAGCAGTTCTTC
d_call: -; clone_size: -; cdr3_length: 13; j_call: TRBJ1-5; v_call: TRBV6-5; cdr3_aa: CASTDSYNQPQHF; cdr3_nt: TGTGCCAGCACGGACAGTTACAATCAGCCCCAGCATTTT
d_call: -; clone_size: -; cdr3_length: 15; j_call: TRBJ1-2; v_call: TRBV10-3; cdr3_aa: CAISAPGQNNYGYTF; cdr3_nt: TGTGCCATCAGTGCCCCTGGACAGAACAACTATGGCTACACCTTC
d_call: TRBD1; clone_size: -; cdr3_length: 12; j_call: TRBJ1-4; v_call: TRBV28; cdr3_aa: CASLGTAEKLFF; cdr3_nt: TGTGCCAGTCTCGGGACAGCCGAGAAACTGTTTTTT
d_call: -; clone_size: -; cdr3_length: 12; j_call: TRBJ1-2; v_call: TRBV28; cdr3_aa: CASRVSGKGYTF; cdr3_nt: TGTGCCAGCAGGGTGTCGGGGAAAGGCTACACCTTC
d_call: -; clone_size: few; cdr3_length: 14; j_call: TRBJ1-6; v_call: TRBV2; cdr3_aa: CASTPDRSYSPLHF; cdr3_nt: TGTGCCAGCACCCCAGACAGGTCTTATTCACCCCTCCACTTT
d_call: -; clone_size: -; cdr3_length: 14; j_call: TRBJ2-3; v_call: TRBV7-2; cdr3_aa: CASRWDGPTDTQYF; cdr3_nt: TGTGCCAGCAGGTGGGACGGACCCACAGATACGCAGTATTTT
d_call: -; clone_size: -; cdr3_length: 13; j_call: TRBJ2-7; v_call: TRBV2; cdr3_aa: CASRTDGHYEQYF; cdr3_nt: TGTGCCAGCAGAACAGACGGACACTACGAGCAGTACTTC
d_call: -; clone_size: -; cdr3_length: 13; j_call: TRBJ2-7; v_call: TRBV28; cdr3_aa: CASRGRVSYEQYF; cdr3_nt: TGTGCCAGCCGGGGAAGAGTATCCTACGAGCAGTACTTC
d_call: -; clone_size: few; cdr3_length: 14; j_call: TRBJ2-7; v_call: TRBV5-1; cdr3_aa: CASSYTQGRAEQYF; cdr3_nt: TGCGCCAGCAGCTACACACAGGGTCGGGCGGAGCAGTACTTC
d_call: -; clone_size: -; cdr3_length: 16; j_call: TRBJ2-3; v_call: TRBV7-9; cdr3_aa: CASSYSGDIPTDTQYF; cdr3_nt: TGTGCCAGCAGCTACTCAGGGGATATTCCAACAGATACGCAGTATTTT
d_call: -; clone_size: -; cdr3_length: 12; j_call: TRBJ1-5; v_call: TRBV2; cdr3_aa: CASSDSIQPQHF; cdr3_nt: TGTGCCAGCAGTGACAGTATCCAGCCCCAGCATTTT
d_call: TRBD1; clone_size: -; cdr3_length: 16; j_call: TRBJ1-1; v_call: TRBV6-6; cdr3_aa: CASTTGGDVLNTEAFF; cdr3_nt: TGTGCCAGCACTACAGGGGGCGATGTTTTGAACACTGAAGCTTTCTTT
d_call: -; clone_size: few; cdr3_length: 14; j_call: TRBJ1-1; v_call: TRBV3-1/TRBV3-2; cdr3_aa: CASSLASLNTEAFF; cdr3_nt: TGTGCCAGCAGCCTCGCCTCGCTGAACACTGAAGCTTTCTTT
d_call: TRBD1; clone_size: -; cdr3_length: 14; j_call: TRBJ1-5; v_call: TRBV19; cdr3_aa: CASSRGQGGQPQHF; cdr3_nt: TGTGCCAGTAGCCGGGGGCAGGGGGGTCAGCCCCAGCATTTT
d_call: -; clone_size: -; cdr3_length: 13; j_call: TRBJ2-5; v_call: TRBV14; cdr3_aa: CASSQGRRETQYF; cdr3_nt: TGTGCCAGCAGCCAAGGGAGGAGGGAGACCCAGTACTTC
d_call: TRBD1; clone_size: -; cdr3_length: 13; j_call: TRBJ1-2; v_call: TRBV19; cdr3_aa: CASDATGAYGYTF; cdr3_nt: TGTGCCAGCGACGCTACAGGGGCCTATGGCTACACCTTC